This T cell receptor (beta chain) was recorded in a study of neoadjuvant anti-PD-1 for oral cavity cancer. Looking at the study overall: Before surgery, most patients got three to four biweekly 3 mg/kg nivolumab doses. Patients without progression got a fourth dose around day 43.

Repertoires were generated with immunoSEQ multiplex PCR, while TCRdb's copy carries only in-frame clones and drops some. This table has under 7,000 clones, around three fifths appearing once. Regarding time point: after neoadjuvant nivolumab, at surgical resection. These newly diagnosed stage II-IVA oral cavity squamous cell carcinoma patients had no prior systemic or radiation treatment. These oral cavity squamous cell carcinomas were HPV-negative and locally advanced. This receptor was obtained from a person between 40 and 79 years old with oral cavity squamous cell carcinoma. The source was tumor tissue, collected after nivolumab (anti-PD-1) treatment.

The CDR3 DNA reads as TGTGCCAGCAGCTCAATGTTCACAGTTGAGCAGTTCTTC. It is translated as CASSSMFTVEQFF. This chain links TRBV7-9 with TRBJ2-1; no firm D call. CDR1 is SEHNR, CDR2 FQNEAQ, per germline (reference sequence). V lost 4 bases and J lost 9, with 13 bases in between. The CDR3 is 13 amino acids.